These 3 T cell receptor beta chains were sequenced from one sample in a study of blood T cells in healthy people across ages. Together with a sample-barcoded 5' primer, a J-beta primer mix was included in a second PCR lasting roughly 6 to 12 cycles. TCRdb re-analysed the 5' RACE reads in MiXCR, keeping a single row per CDR3 protein. The top ten clones hold 10% to 15% of a sample with 1 million to 1.2 million distinct CDR3 sequences, roughly two fifths of them seen once. The sample consisted of blood. The source of these receptors is a young man in good health.

The chain has TRBV2 and TRBJ1-2, with 8 bases aligning to TRBD1. Trimming cost V 7 bases and J 4 bases; bases outside gene matches: 8. Germline V gene lookup returns CDR1 SNHLY and CDR2 FYNNEI. There are 14 residues in the CDR3. Here the CDR3 DNA reads TGTGCCAGCAACCGGGAAGGGACAGGCTATGGCTACACCTTC. Its protein is CASNREGTGYGYTF.

This clonotype appeared many times. The rearrangement links TRBV20-1 to TRBJ2-4; D unresolved. The CDR3 extends over 14 amino acids. Germline V gives CDR1 DFQATT, CDR2 SNEGSKA (reference sequence). Trimming took 0 bases from V and 7 from J, leaving 13 bases between them. CDR3 loop: CSARDSRIRNIQYF. CDR3 sequence (DNA): TGCAGTGCTAGAGATTCGCGGATACGGAACATTCAGTACTTC.

This chain uses TRBV9 with TRBJ1-1; 7 bases are shared with TRBD1. V dropped 5 bases and J dropped 0; count of bases not matched to a gene: 4. Germline V gene lookup returns CDR1 SGDLS and CDR2 YYNGEE. The CDR3 sequence is 14 residues long. The CDR3 nucleotides are TGTGCCAGCAGTACACAGGGGCTGAACACTGAAGCTTTCTTT. It translates to CASSTQGLNTEAFF.